This T cell receptor beta chain was profiled in a study of cytomegalovirus exposure and HLA in healthy donors. For the study at large: Most donors, 81% of more than 300 genotyped, fell in the Caucasian-associated ancestry cluster.

Germline V CDR1 and CDR2: KGHSH, LQKENI. The CDR3 covers 13 residues. The V end lost 5 bases, the J end lost 2 bases, and 10 bases lay between the germline ends. PCR primers comprised 60 Vbeta and 13 Jbeta primers. Measured with immunoSEQ multiplex PCR; TCRdb has only the in-frame clones, and not every one. The sample lists about 120,000 clones; around 76% were seen once. Concerning this clone: What it recognizes is unknown.

Study observations and caveats: By a later analysis, the bulk of CMV-associated TCR beta chains appeared HLA-restricted. Productive status was seen about 87% or about 30% of the time for most TCR beta V segments in an earlier analysis. Later analysis associated a missense DCLRE1C variant with TCR beta V- and J-gene trimming.

Specimen: PBMCs. The TCR comes from a woman aged 40 to 50 in good health and CMV-seropositive. This chain connects TRBV18 to TRBJ2-7; D might be TRBD1 (6 bases). The CDR3 nucleotides are TGTGCCAGCTCATACGGACAGCCCTACGAGCAGTACTTC. Its translation is CASSYGQPYEQYF.